This TCR beta chain comes out of a study of shared clonotypes between healthy human individuals (dated by TCRdb to the early 2020s). With respect to the entire study: The cohort included a few men and a couple of women between 18 and 49 years of age. For each donor, CD4 naive and CD4 memory were each given three plates, CD8 naive was given two plates, and CD8 memory was given one plate. To estimate repertoire size and how much clonotype sharing occurs between individuals, the study deeply sequenced the blood TCR repertoires of about five healthy adults. Each donor's leukapheresis produced roughly between roughly 0.85 and 9.5 billion PBMCs. Libraries were prepared and TCR repertoires were sequenced by different laboratories using diverse techniques, in order to increase sequencing depth and limit assay-specific biases.

Donors were healthy HIV-negative adults with no recently reported acute infections or vaccinations. All donors were Caucasian adults living in Nashville, Tennessee, USA. Magnetic negative selection was used to enrich CD4+ T cells, after which naive cells were positively selected on CD45RA and the negative fraction became the memory subset. Blood was obtained by leukapheresis, after which PBMCs were separated by Ficoll-Histopaque density gradient centrifugation and cryopreserved in liquid nitrogen vapor phase. Analytical flow cytometry was used to check the purity and quantity of each magnetically sorted T cell population. Each sorted fraction had its genomic DNA isolated and then quantified by UV absorbance on a Nanodrop 2000c. Using the deep immunoSEQ assay, multiplex PCR amplified TCR CDR3 regions from genomic DNA. For each cell subset, the extracted genomic DNA was distributed evenly across all wells of several immunoSEQ 96-well plates, and each plate served as one replicate. Each replicate PCR for sorted subsets received around 210 ng genomic DNA, equal to tens of thousands of T cell genomes. Purified libraries were quantified with a Qubit 3.0 fluorometer, sized on a Bioanalyzer 2100, and re-quantified with the KAPA Library Quantification kit. A separate single-read 150-cycle Illumina NextSeq 550 flow cell was used to sequence each immunoSEQ 96-well plate. In the original analysis: Because the immunoSEQ output included only junctional sequences and no quality scores, the filtering could not be the same as the filtering used for full-length reads. Sequences were annotated with PyIR, a Python wrapper for IgBLAST v1.9, and V/J genes and CDR3 were assigned using IMGT germline references. Reads were filtered out if the reads had weak V/J assignments (E-value above 1e-6), no CDR3, stop codons, out-of-frame junctions, or ambiguous translated residues. V3J clonotypes were defined by identical inferred V gene, J gene, and CDR3 amino acid sequence. Percentage overlap between repertoires was computed as shared unique clonotypes divided by the size of the smaller repertoire. Repertoire richness was assessed with RTK rarefaction, the Chao1 estimator, and Recon v2.1 estimates of unobserved clonotypes. Generation probabilities were computed with OLGA for all TCRbeta clonotypes obtained by the gDNA method from several donors. Imported from immuneACCESS, the table was reduced by TCRdb to in-frame sequences with V and J called. These copies leave out some clones; in studies compared against another copy, an unresolved V gene accounts for under half, and the cause of the remainder is not known. V and J calls and clone size are those listed in that table; D and trimming were worked out from the DNA. Here the sample has under 2,500,000 clones; 95% occur a single time. The ten largest clones capture around 0.13% of the sample.

Notes on this clone: The specificity of this receptor is unknown. The input lacks base qualities; no much larger clone sits a single base away. The identical CDR3 is also encoded by other nucleotide sequences in the sample.

Broader findings and caveats from the paper: Sampling was restricted to blood, and TCR repertoires in tissue are likely to differ from TCR repertoires in blood. Naive subsets generally had larger estimated clonotype richness than memory subsets did. Across several donors, approximately 5% of naive CD4, roughly 3.5% of naive CD8, around 2.1% of memory CD4, and 0.4% of memory CD8 clonotypes were shared. Pairwise subsampling indicated that sequencing depth was expected to affect the degree of clonotype sharing among donors. Clonotypes shared by all four sorted-subset donors showed higher generation probabilities than non-shared clonotypes. The genetic and exposure-history diversity represented was limited by the small number of donors. Incomplete sequencing was indicated by rarefaction of sorted-subset datasets, despite the large sequencing depth.

Sequenced sample: naive CD4+ T cells sorted from blood. The cell subset or site label corresponds to: CD45RA+ positively selected. The sequence was obtained from a man aged 18 to 29 in good health.

The sequenced DNA: TGTGCCAGCAGTGAACAGGGTGTATCTTCACCCCTCCACTTT. This gives the protein CASSEQGVSSPLHF. The chain uses TRBV2 and TRBJ1-6; the D segment could be TRBD1, given 5 matching bases. Per the germline V gene, SNHLY is the CDR1 and FYNNEI is the CDR2. Including cysteine and phenylalanine, the CDR3 has 14 amino acids. Only the CDR3 portion is preserved as DNA: 42 bases, with reading frame beginning at the first base. V loses 2 bases, J loses 9 bases, and the germline ends lie 11 bases apart.